A single sample gave rise to the 28 T cell receptor beta chains below, sequenced in a study of T cell repertoires in cytomegalovirus infection. MiXCR, run by TCRdb on the reads, gives a single entry per CDR3 protein. Among about 570,000 distinct CDR3 sequences listed, roughly 43% were seen once. Their antigens remain unidentified. The sequencing used cultured PBMCs, collected from culture after CMV antigen stimulation. The source is a human donor in good health (CMV status not recorded). Some clones in this sample may be carry-over from other donors' samples.

J is TRBJ2-7 and V is TRBV7-2; D may be TRBD1 or TRBD2 (5 bases each). V shed 1 base and J shed 2 bases, with 15 bases lying between them. Germline V gene data show CDR1 as SGHTA and CDR2 as FQGNSA. The CDR3 contains 16 residues. In DNA form, the CDR3 reads TGTGCCAGCAGCTTAGGCCGTCCTGGGGGAGCCTACGAGCAGTACTTC. This sequence encodes CASSLGRPGGAYEQYF.

The chain links TRBV28 to TRBJ1-4; D gene unclear. V was trimmed by 1 base and J by 8 bases, leaving 11 bases between them. This CDR3 is 14 amino acids long. Germline loops: CDR1 MDHEN, CDR2 SYDVKM. The CDR3 nucleotides are TGTGCCAGCAGTTTATTAGGACGAGCGGAAAAACTGTTTTTT. Protein sequence: CASSLLGRAEKLFF. Supplemented by reference TRBV28 and TRBJ1-4, the full variable domain reads DVKVTQSSRYLVKRTGEKVFLECVQDMDHENMFWYRQDPGLGLRLIYFSYDVKMKEKGDIPEGYSVSREKKERFSLILESASTNQTSMYLCASSLLGRAEKLFFGSGTQLSVL.

J is TRBJ2-1 and V is TRBV5-4; the D gene is possibly TRBD2 (5 bases). The CDR3 contains 15 residues. Looked up from germline, CDR1 is SGHNT and CDR2 is YYREEE (reference sequence). Trimming stripped 7 bases from V and 5 bases from J, with 19 bases between. The CDR3 sequence is CASPDGAEGNNEQFF. The DNA for the CDR3 is TGTGCCAGCCCGGACGGAGCGGAAGGTAACAATGAGCAGTTCTTC.

This sequence joins TRBV28 and TRBJ2-3; 10 bases are a match to TRBD2. Germline CDR1 is MDHEN and CDR2 is SYDVKM. Unmatched junction bases numbered 15, after V lost 9 bases and J lost 3 bases. The CDR3 sequence is 17 residues long. The CDR3 region is CASRLAGAGGATDTQYF. The CDR3 bases are TGTGCCAGTAGGCTAGCGGGGGCAGGGGGAGCGACAGATACGCAGTATTTT.

At least ten counts were recorded for this clonotype. V gene TRBV7-2 combines with J gene TRBJ1-6; D uncertain. CDR3 length equals 16 residues. Trimming stripped 5 bases from V and 0 bases from J, with 11 bases between. Germline V gene data show CDR1 as SGHTA and CDR2 as FQGNSA. The CDR3 sequence is CASSPSWGSYNSPLHF. DNA of the CDR3: TGTGCCAGCAGCCCTAGCTGGGGCTCCTATAATTCACCCCTCCACTTT.

This clonotype was seen a handful of times. The rearrangement joins TRBV27 to TRBJ1-1; 10 bases match TRBD1. Looked up from germline, CDR1 is MNHEY and CDR2 is SMNVEV (reference sequence). The CDR3 runs 15 residues. The ends lost 2 bases at V and 5 bases at J; junction bases unmatched: 5. CDR3 DNA: TGTGCCAGCAGTTTAAAGACAGGGGGCTTAACTGAAGCTTTCTTT. Translated, it gives CASSLKTGGLTEAFF.

The chain links TRBV10-3 to TRBJ2-1, with TRBD2 identical over 8 bases. The CDR3 consists of 16 residues. V gave up 2 bases and J gave up 5 bases; unmatched junction bases: 8. Germline CDR1 and CDR2: ENHRY and SYGVKD. The CDR3 DNA is TGTGCCATCAGTGAGGTGGGCGGGGGGTCTAACAATGAGCAGTTCTTC. Translating gives CAISEVGGGSNNEQFF.

DNA for the CDR3: TGTGCCAGCAGTTTACTAGGGTTGGGCAATCAGCCCCAGCATTTT. Protein product: CASSLLGLGNQPQHF. The chain carries TRBV28 and TRBJ1-5, with no clear D. V was clipped by 2 bases and J by 2 bases, with 10 bases between them. CDR1 and CDR2 (germline): MDHEN, SYDVKM. The CDR3 totals 15 residues.

This rearrangement joins TRBV5-1 to TRBJ1-2, with TRBD1 identical over 9 bases. The trim removed 2 bases at V and 7 bases at J, leaving 3 bases unmatched. Germline V gives CDR1 SGHRS, CDR2 YFSETQ. This CDR3 region has 13 residues. The CDR3 is CASSFGTGSGYTF. In DNA form, the CDR3 reads TGCGCCAGCAGCTTCGGGACAGGGAGTGGCTACACCTTC.

This clonotype was found a few times. The chain carries TRBV7-2 and TRBJ1-1; D call uncertain. With 3 bases removed from V and 0 bases from J, the gap between germline ends came to 8 bases. The CDR3 runs to 14 residues. Germline V gene lookup returns CDR1 SGHTA and CDR2 FQGNSA. In DNA form, the CDR3 reads TGTGCCAGCAGCTTTAGGCGTTTGAACACTGAAGCTTTCTTT. Protein: CASSFRRLNTEAFF.

This clonotype was observed many times. The chain recombines TRBV7-2 with TRBJ2-3; 11 bases align to TRBD2. Germline V gene data show CDR1 as SGHTA and CDR2 as FQGNSA. The V segment lost 5 bases and the J segment 1 base; nucleotides outside the gene matches: 17. This CDR3 is built from 20 residues. The CDR3 loop is CASSTGGLAAFRSRTDTQYF. The CDR3 DNA is TGTGCCAGCAGCACGGGGGGACTAGCGGCCTTTAGATCCCGCACAGATACGCAGTATTTT.

This clonotype showed up just a few times. This chain joins TRBV19 and TRBJ2-4; perhaps TRBD1 as D (6 bases). The CDR3 is made up of 13 amino acids. The germline V and J ends were trimmed by 6 bases and 5 bases, with 11 bases remaining between them. Germline assignment: CDR1 LNHDA and CDR2 SQIVND (reference sequence). Here the CDR3 reads CASSPTGENIQYF. The CDR3, as DNA: TGTGCCAGTAGCCCGACAGGAGAAAACATTCAGTACTTC.

This chain connects TRBV6-5 to TRBJ2-3; D remains unclear. In germline, CDR1 is MNHEY, CDR2 SVGAGI. The CDR3 covers 13 residues. Trimming cost V 5 bases and J 6 bases, with 12 bases left between them. CDR3 coding DNA: TGTGCCAGCAGTCGACGAGAACTGGATACGCAGTATTTT. It encodes CASSRRELDTQYF.

CDR3 nucleotide sequence: TGTGCCAGCAGTGCTACAGGGCTCGGCTACGAGCAGTACTTC. It codes for CASSATGLGYEQYF. The rearrangement joins TRBV6-6 to TRBJ2-7; D may be TRBD1 (6 bases). V was cut by 5 bases and J by 3 bases, with 14 bases left in between. CDR3 size: 14 residues. Germline CDR1 reads MNHNY; CDR2 reads SVGAGI (reference sequence).

This clonotype occurred a few times. The genes are TRBV7-6 and TRBJ2-1; no clear D. Between the trimmed V and J ends, which lost 2 bases and 0 bases, there was a span of 11 bases. Germline loops: CDR1 SGHVS, CDR2 FNYEAQ. The CDR3 consists of 16 residues. The CDR3 region has the DNA TGTGCCAGCAGCTTAAGTGCGCGGACCTCCTACAATGAGCAGTTCTTC. It is translated as CASSLSARTSYNEQFF.

V is TRBV7-9 and J is TRBJ1-2, with 7 positions matching TRBD1. The CDR3 length is 16 residues. The V and J ends lost 5 bases and 2 bases, in that order; junction bases with no gene match: 11. Germline V lookup: CDR1 SEHNR, CDR2 FQNEAQ (reference sequence). CDR3 in amino acids: CASSPRDRRVNYGYTF. The CDR3 DNA reads TGTGCCAGCAGCCCCCGGGACAGAAGAGTAAACTATGGCTACACCTTC.

This chain links TRBV5-1 with TRBJ2-7, with 7 bases aligning to TRBD1. Germline V gene lookup returns CDR1 SGHRS and CDR2 YFSETQ. Losses at the gene ends were 4 bases for V and 1 base for J; bases not matched to a gene: 11. This CDR3 contains 16 residues. The CDR3 sequence is CASSRNDRDASYEQYF. CDR3 coding DNA: TGCGCCAGCAGCCGTAATGACAGGGATGCTTCCTACGAGCAGTACTTC.

This clonotype was detected only a few times. The rearrangement joins TRBV28 to TRBJ2-7; tentative D call: TRBD1 (5 bases). The germline CDR1 and CDR2 sequences are MDHEN and SYDVKM. CDR3 length equals 12 residues. V lost 2 bases, J lost 5 bases, and 7 bases lay in between. The CDR3 loop reads CASSLQGHEQYF. CDR3 bases: TGTGCCAGCAGTTTACAGGGCCACGAGCAGTACTTC.

The gene calls are TRBV20-1 and TRBJ1-1; D remains unclear. Trimming shortened V by 3 bases and J by 0 bases, and 17 bases separated the two germline ends. The germline CDR1 and CDR2 sequences are DFQATT and SNEGSKA (reference sequence). The CDR3 sequence is 16 residues long. The CDR3 DNA reads as TGCAGTGCTAGTGACGGGAGCATTCCCATGAACACTGAAGCTTTCTTT. Protein product: CSASDGSIPMNTEAFF.

In this sample, this clonotype turned up a few times. The DNA of the CDR3 is TGTGCCAGCAGCCGGGACAAGTTTAAGAGCTCCTACGAGCAGTACTTC. Translating it yields CASSRDKFKSSYEQYF. The genes are TRBV5-6 and TRBJ2-7; D possibly corresponds to TRBD1 (6 bases). The CDR3 is 16 residues long. Germline V gives CDR1 SGHDT, CDR2 YYEEEE. With 4 bases removed from V and 0 bases from J, the gap between germline ends came to 17 bases.

This clonotype was picked up a small number of times. The rearrangement joins TRBV10-3 to TRBJ2-1, with a possible D match to TRBD2 (6 bases). This CDR3 spans 15 amino acids. The V gene's germline CDR1 is ENHRY and CDR2 SYGVKD. The V gene lost 0 bases and the J gene lost 1 base, with 7 bases spanning the gap. The CDR3 sequence: CAISESGGSYNEQFF. The CDR3 nucleotides read TGTGCCATCAGTGAGTCCGGGGGTTCCTACAATGAGCAGTTCTTC.

This clonotype was seen more than once but under ten times. The chain links TRBV12-3 or TRBV12-4 to TRBJ2-7; 9 bases line up with TRBD1. With V trimmed by 3 bases and J by 6 bases, 9 bases remained unmatched. The CDR3 contains 15 residues. The CDR3 nucleotides are TGTGCCAGCAGTTTGGGACAGGGAAGCTGGGGCGAGCAGTACTTC. This sequence encodes CASSLGQGSWGEQYF.

V usage is TRBV4-1 and J usage is TRBJ2-7, with D possibly being TRBD2 (5 bases). CDR1 MGHRA and CDR2 YSYEKL come from the germline V gene. The CDR3 contains 15 residues. The V and J ends lost 1 base and 7 bases respectively, with 17 bases between them. The CDR3 DNA reads as TGCGCCAGCAGCCAAGGTGAGGGATGGCCTAGAGAGCAGTACTTC. It is translated as CASSQGEGWPREQYF.

The chain has TRBV11-2 and TRBJ2-1; D is possibly TRBD2 (5 bases). Trimming removed 2 bases at V and 4 bases at J, with 12 bases between. The CDR3 extends over 15 amino acids. The germline CDR1 and CDR2 sequences are SGHAT and FQNNGV. CDR3 nucleotide sequence: TGTGCCAGCAGCTTAACTAGACCCCCGTACAATGAGCAGTTCTTC. It yields the protein CASSLTRPPYNEQFF.

This clonotype was seen at least ten times. The chain recombines TRBV7-6 with TRBJ2-2, with D hard to call. CDR1 is SGHVS, CDR2 FNYEAQ, per germline. The CDR3 runs to 14 residues. Deletions cut 2 bases from V and 6 bases from J, with 10 bases between. CDR3 amino acids: CASSLRASPGELFF. The CDR3 DNA is TGTGCCAGCAGCTTACGGGCCAGCCCCGGGGAGCTGTTTTTT.

This clonotype was seen ten or more times. V and J are TRBV7-2 and TRBJ2-3; a possible D gene is TRBD2 (5 bases). CDR1 and CDR2 (germline): SGHTA, FQGNSA. Trimming removed 5 bases from V and 3 bases from J, with 15 bases in between. The CDR3 loop spans 15 amino acids. The CDR3, as DNA: TGTGCCAGCAGCCCCGGGGTGGGTAGGACAGATACGCAGTATTTT. Encoded protein: CASSPGVGRTDTQYF.

The sample holds one count of this clonotype. The CDR3 reads CASSRGTATDTQYF. CDR3 coding DNA: TGTGCCAGCAGTCGAGGGACAGCCACAGATACGCAGTATTTT. The chain recombines TRBV6-6 with TRBJ2-3, with 7 bases aligning to TRBD1. CDR3 length: 14 amino acids. Per germline, CDR1 MNHNY and CDR2 SVGAGI (reference sequence). V shed 5 bases and J 2 bases; nucleotides not matched to a gene: 4.

The J gene is TRBJ2-1, the V gene TRBV4-1, with D maybe TRBD2 (7 bases). Trimming stripped 4 bases from V and 7 bases from J, with 17 bases between. The V gene's germline CDR1 is MGHRA and CDR2 YSYEKL. CDR3 length equals 15 residues. The DNA for the CDR3 is TGCGCCAGCAGCCGGGGGGGGGCCTGGGAAAATGAGCAGTTCTTC. It codes for CASSRGGAWENEQFF.